Described below is a single T cell receptor beta chain sequence and its context. The data stem from a study of T cells after somatic rescue of genetic block. Using immunoSEQ multiplex PCR, the repertoire was profiled, and TCRdb retains in-frame clones only, with some absent. The sample yields tens of thousands of clones, about 90% seen once. The CDR3 is 15 residues long. V lost 5 bases and J 6 bases, leaving 16 bases between the germline ends. The germline gives CDR1 LNHDA, CDR2 SQIVND (reference sequence). Sequences were obtained from peripheral blood mononuclear cells (PBMCs). The clonotype comes from a woman younger than 30. The chain recombines TRBV19 with TRBJ1-4, with no clear D. This CDR3 reads CASSPPSGVDEKLFF. The CDR3 DNA sequence: TGTGCCAGTAGTCCCCCCAGCGGGGTGGATGAAAAACTGTTTTTT.